This T cell receptor (beta chain) was profiled in a study of blood T cells in healthy people across ages. Trimming took 3 bases from V and 3 from J; bases not matched to a gene: 9. Germline assignment: CDR1 MGHRA and CDR2 YSYEKL. This CDR3 is 16 amino acids long. Next came a second PCR, run for about 6 to 12 cycles, which used a sample-barcoded 5' primer along with a J-beta primer mix. TCRdb recomputed calls from the 5' RACE reads with MiXCR, one row per CDR3 protein. This sample carries over a million distinct CDR3 sequences, 40% to 50% of them seen once, and the ten largest clones take over 15%. With each sample, at least 5 micrograms of total RNA were extracted.

The chain is built from TRBV4-1 and TRBJ2-7; 9 nucleotides line up with TRBD2. Sequencing was done on a sample of blood. The clonotype was recovered from an older woman in good health. DNA for the CDR3: TGCGCCAGCAGCCACATTAGCGGGAGAGGTGGCTACGAGCAGTACTTC. Protein sequence: CASSHISGRGGYEQYF.